The 29 T cell receptor beta chains given below trace back to one sample, sequenced in a study of control samples from healthy donors and cancer patients. The table came from immunoSEQ multiplex PCR; TCRdb's copy has only in-frame clones and leaves some out. Among about 98,000 clones listed, 79% were seen once. The sequencing input was blood. The receptors originated from a young woman in good health.

The rearrangement uses TRBV29-1 and TRBJ2-5; D remains unclear. This CDR3 spans 14 amino acids. Germline CDR1 reads SQVTM; CDR2 reads ANQGSEA. Trimming stripped 3 bases from V and 5 bases from J, with 16 bases between. CDR3 in amino acids: CSVDLGSSRETQYF. The CDR3 nucleotides read TGCAGCGTTGATCTCGGATCTAGTAGGGAGACCCAGTACTTC.

The CDR3 sequence is CASSREGWTEAFF. CDR3 nucleotide sequence: TGTGCCAGCAGCCGGGAGGGGTGGACTGAAGCTTTCTTT. The V call is TRBV6-5, the J call TRBJ1-1; D is perhaps TRBD1 (5 bases). V was pared by 6 bases and J by 5 bases, with 13 bases between. The germline CDR1 and CDR2 sequences are MNHEY and SVGAGI. The CDR3 runs to 13 residues.

This chain links TRBV6-4 with TRBJ2-3, with D hard to call. V was shortened by 3 bases and J by 0 bases, with 10 bases between the two germline ends. The CDR3 runs 15 residues. The V gene's germline CDR1 is MRHNA and CDR2 SNTAGT. The CDR3 reads CASSEGGSSTDTQYF. CDR3 bases: TGTGCCAGCAGTGAGGGCGGCAGTAGCACAGATACGCAGTATTTT.

The V gene is TRBV10-2, the J gene TRBJ2-7; maybe TRBD2 (5 bases). Germline loops: CDR1 WSHSY, CDR2 SAAADI. The V end was cut by 3 bases, the J end by 2 bases, with 8 bases between. The CDR3 sequence is 13 residues long. The DNA for the CDR3 is TGCGCCAGCAGTGAAGGGAGCACCTACGAGCAGTACTTC. This translates into CASSEGSTYEQYF.

The gene calls are TRBV11-2 and TRBJ2-3; D is undetermined. The CDR3 totals 13 residues. Trimming removed 5 bases at V and 5 bases at J, with 11 bases between. CDR1 SGHAT and CDR2 FQNNGV come from the germline V gene. The CDR3 is CASSQPDLDTQYF. The CDR3 DNA follows: TGTGCCAGCAGCCAACCGGACCTAGATACGCAGTATTTT.

The chain employs TRBV11-2 and TRBJ2-1; tentatively, D is TRBD2 (6 bases). The CDR3 is 15 residues long. With 2 bases removed from V and 3 bases from J, the gap between germline ends came to 11 bases. CDR1 and CDR2 from the germline V gene are SGHAT and FQNNGV. CDR3 amino acids: CASSLYRGNYNEQFF. CDR3 DNA sequence: TGTGCCAGCAGCTTATATCGGGGGAACTACAATGAGCAGTTCTTC.

The chain carries TRBV6-1 and TRBJ2-5; 16 bases line up with TRBD2. The germline V gene encodes CDR1 MNHNS and CDR2 SASEGT. CDR3 length: 19 amino acids. V dropped 3 bases and J dropped 5; count of bases not matched to a gene: 12. Written as DNA, the CDR3 is TGTGCCAGCAGTGAGCGAACGGGACTAGCGGGGGGGCGTGGGGAGACCCAGTACTTC. It encodes CASSERTGLAGGRGETQYF.

This clone was detected only a few times. The J gene is TRBJ2-5, the V gene TRBV30; no clear D. The V gene lost 0 bases and the J gene lost 4 bases, with 15 bases spanning the gap. The CDR3 length is 15 residues. CDR1 and CDR2 from the germline V gene are GTSNPN and SVGIG (reference sequence). The CDR3 DNA sequence: TGTGCCTGGAGTGTACTTGGCTCGGGCCGAGAGACCCAGTACTTC. Translating it yields CAWSVLGSGRETQYF.

The chain links TRBV2 to TRBJ1-5, with D possibly matching TRBD1 (5 bases). This CDR3 is 15 amino acids long. Germline V lookup: CDR1 SNHLY, CDR2 FYNNEI. Deletions cut 4 bases from V and 3 bases from J, with 13 bases between. The CDR3 loop is CASSVGSGDNQPQHF. CDR3 DNA: TGTGCCAGCAGTGTTGGGTCGGGGGACAATCAGCCCCAGCATTTT.

The chain links TRBV6-5 to TRBJ1-4; TRBD1 might be the D (6 bases). From germline, CDR1 is MNHEY and CDR2 SVGAGI. CDR3 length: 13 residues. The ends were cut back, 6 bases at V and 5 bases at J, with 10 bases in the middle. CDR3 loop: CASRQGGNEKLFF. Here the CDR3 DNA reads TGTGCCAGCAGACAGGGCGGGAATGAAAAACTGTTTTTT.

This chain uses TRBV15 with TRBJ1-1; the D is unclear. Germline-derived CDR1 and CDR2 are LNHNV and YYDKDF (reference sequence). The CDR3 consists of 14 residues. Trimming removed 0 bases from V and 8 bases from J, with 13 bases in between. The CDR3, as DNA: TGTGCCACCAGCAGAGATAGGGCATCGCCGGAAGCTTTCTTT. Amino acids: CATSRDRASPEAFF.

This sequence joins TRBV6-5 and TRBJ2-4; TRBD2 matches 8 bases. Per the germline V gene, CDR1 is MNHEY and CDR2 is SVGAGI. Germline trimming cut 2 bases from V and 15 bases from J; bases unmatched to any gene: 12. The CDR3 covers 14 residues. The chain's CDR3 is CASSYVPGLGFRYF. CDR3 DNA sequence: TGTGCCAGCAGTTACGTCCCGGGACTAGGATTTCGGTACTTC.

The V and J genes are TRBV12-5 and TRBJ1-6, with D possibly matching TRBD1 (6 bases). Trimming stripped 1 base from V and 10 bases from J, with 11 bases between. CDR3 length: 14 amino acids. From germline, CDR1 is LGHNT and CDR2 FRNRAP. The CDR3 nucleotides are TGTGCTAGTGGTTTGGGGACAGACAACTCACCCCTCCACTTT. Protein: CASGLGTDNSPLHF.

The chain is built from TRBV10-2 and TRBJ1-6; 8 positions match TRBD1. The J segment lost 11 bases and the V segment lost 11 bases, leaving 8 bases of the junction unmatched. This CDR3 has 12 residues. Germline V gives CDR1 WSHSY, CDR2 SAAADI. The CDR3 sequence is CAPPGQEPPLHF. In nucleotides, the CDR3 is TGCGCCCCACCGGGACAGGAACCACCCCTCCACTTT.

The sample holds one count of this clone. V and J are TRBV21-1 and TRBJ1-1. TRBV21-1 is noted as a pseudogene. There are 14 residues in the CDR3. The CDR3 is CASSPPSAGTEAFF. The CDR3 DNA reads TGTGCCAGCAGCCCCCCATCAGCCGGCACTGAAGCTTTCTTT.

This chain connects TRBV9 to TRBJ1-4, with D possibly matching TRBD1 (5 bases). CDR1 SGDLS and CDR2 YYNGEE come from the germline V gene. There are 14 residues in the CDR3. Trimming left V 4 bases short and J 4 bases short, with 11 bases between. The CDR3 loop reads CASSPGALNEKLFF. CDR3 nucleotides: TGTGCCAGCAGCCCCGGGGCCCTTAATGAAAAACTGTTTTTT.

The chain is built from TRBV9 and TRBJ1-4; D is perhaps TRBD1 (5 bases). Trimming stripped 3 bases from V and 6 bases from J, with 18 bases between. The CDR3 spans 16 residues. The germline V gene has CDR1 SGDLS and CDR2 YYNGEE. The CDR3 DNA sequence: TGTGCCAGCAGCGCTGGCCGAGGGGCCGCGGATGAAAAACTGTTTTTT. As protein: CASSAGRGAADEKLFF.

The CDR3 nucleotides are TGTGCCAGCAGCCCCCACCGGGAAGGCAATCAGCCCCAGCATTTT. Protein product: CASSPHREGNQPQHF. The chain couples TRBV6-2 or TRBV6-3 to TRBJ1-5; D remains unclear. Germline values: CDR1 MNHEY, CDR2 SVGEGT. V was cut by 6 bases and J by 2 bases, with 14 bases left in between. The CDR3 contains 15 residues.

The chain is built from TRBV6-2 or TRBV6-3 and TRBJ1-2; D is perhaps TRBD1 (5 bases). The CDR3 contains 13 residues. CDR1 MNHEY and CDR2 SVGEGT come from the germline V gene. Trimming removed 6 bases at V and 3 bases at J, with 11 bases between. Here the CDR3 reads CASSDSVDYGYTF. The CDR3 DNA reads as TGTGCCAGCAGCGACAGTGTGGACTATGGCTACACCTTC.

The chain is built from TRBV10-3 and TRBJ2-5; TRBD2 aligns across 7 bases. Germline trimming cut 2 bases from V and 7 bases from J; bases unmatched to any gene: 10. Per germline, CDR1 ENHRY and CDR2 SYGVKD. The CDR3 sequence is 15 residues long. CDR3 protein: CAISEPNRTGGTQYF. The CDR3 region has the DNA TGTGCCATCAGTGAGCCGAATAGGACGGGAGGGACCCAGTACTTC.

This chain links TRBV30 with TRBJ2-5; the match to TRBD2 covers 8 bases. Looked up from germline, CDR1 is GTSNPN and CDR2 is SVGIG (reference sequence). The trim removed 1 base at V and 2 bases at J, leaving 6 bases unmatched. The CDR3 extends over 15 amino acids. The CDR3 protein is CAWSGASGYQETQYF. CDR3 DNA: TGTGCCTGGAGTGGGGCTAGCGGGTATCAAGAGACCCAGTACTTC.

This CDR3 is CASSDGGWRGEKLFF. The CDR3 nucleotides are TGTGCCAGCAGTGATGGGGGCTGGCGAGGGGAAAAACTGTTTTTT. The rearrangement joins TRBV25-1 to TRBJ1-4; D possibly corresponds to TRBD1 (6 bases). V was cut by 3 bases and J by 8 bases, with 16 bases left in between. This CDR3 comprises 15 residues. Germline V CDR1 and CDR2: MGHDK, SYGVNS.

The rearrangement uses TRBV9 and TRBJ2-3, with 7 bases identical to TRBD2. There are 17 residues in the CDR3. Germline assignment: CDR1 SGDLS and CDR2 YYNGEE. V dropped 4 bases and J dropped 4; count of bases not matched to a gene: 15. Here the CDR3 DNA reads TGTGCCAGCAGCCTCCAAACTGGGGCGGGGGTGTCAGATACGCAGTATTTT. As protein: CASSLQTGAGVSDTQYF.

V usage is TRBV19 and J usage is TRBJ1-2; D remains ambiguous. The germline V gene encodes CDR1 LNHDA and CDR2 SQIVND (reference sequence). The CDR3 runs to 15 residues. Trimming stripped 1 base from V and 0 bases from J, with 9 bases between. CDR3 in amino acids: CASSIGSAPNYGYTF. For the CDR3, the DNA is TGTGCCAGTAGTATAGGCTCCGCTCCTAACTATGGCTACACCTTC.

The chain uses TRBV11-2 and TRBJ1-4, with D perhaps TRBD1 (5 bases). The CDR3 spans 15 residues. The germline gives CDR1 SGHAT, CDR2 FQNNGV. The V gene lost 5 bases and the J gene lost 0 bases, with 10 bases spanning the gap. This chain's CDR3 is CASSAAGSTNEKLFF. The CDR3 DNA reads as TGTGCCAGCAGCGCGGCAGGGTCAACTAATGAAAAACTGTTTTTT.

The chain combines TRBV19 with TRBJ2-1, with 12 bases lining up with TRBD2. The CDR3 has 14 residues. Trimming cost V 9 bases and J 4 bases; bases outside gene matches: 4. Germline CDR1 is LNHDA and CDR2 is SQIVND (reference sequence). CDR3 DNA sequence: TGTGCCAGCAAAACTAGCGGGGGGTACAATGAGCAGTTCTTC. Encoded protein: CASKTSGGYNEQFF.

This clone was recorded a few times. J is TRBJ1-2 and V is TRBV10-2; weak D call: TRBD1 (5 bases). Germline values: CDR1 WSHSY, CDR2 SAAADI. The CDR3 runs to 11 residues. The germline V and J ends were trimmed by 11 bases and 0 bases, with 7 bases remaining between them. The CDR3: CAAGSNYGYTF. CDR3 nucleotide sequence: TGCGCCGCAGGGTCTAACTATGGCTACACCTTC.

The chain combines TRBV5-6 with TRBJ1-2, with D hard to call. The germline CDR1 and CDR2 sequences are SGHDT and YYEEEE. V dropped 4 bases and J dropped 4 bases, with 17 bases sitting between them. CDR3 size: 15 residues. The CDR3: CASSPANRVLYGYTF. For the CDR3, the DNA is TGTGCCAGCAGCCCGGCAAATCGGGTCCTCTATGGCTACACCTTC.

In its sample, this clone is medium-sized. The chain recombines TRBV7-6 with TRBJ1-1; D unresolved. CDR3 length: 13 amino acids. Germline assignment: CDR1 SGHVS and CDR2 FNYEAQ. V shed 2 bases and J shed 1 base, with 5 bases lying between them. CDR3 bases: TGTGCCAGCAGCTTAAGGAGGAACACTGAAGCTTTCTTT. Its protein is CASSLRRNTEAFF.